This TCR beta chain stems from a study of cytomegalovirus exposure and HLA in healthy donors. Points from the study as a whole: Roughly even sequencing depth across donors was the assumption behind the presence/absence analyses.

The V end lost 3 bases, the J end lost 6 bases, and 14 bases lay between the germline ends. Germline loops: CDR1 SQVTM, CDR2 ANQGSEA. The CDR3 contains 13 residues. PCR was performed using 60 Vbeta and 13 Jbeta primers. The assay was immunoSEQ multiplex PCR, and TCRdb's table has in-frame clones only and misses some. The data hold 85,000 to 100,000 clones, with roughly 73% observed a single time. Worth noting for this clone: As yet, its antigen is unknown.

Sequencing was carried out using PBMCs. The rearrangement uses TRBV29-1 and TRBJ1-1; D possibly corresponds to TRBD1 (5 bases). This clonotype was sampled from a man aged 50-59 years in good health and CMV-seropositive. The CDR3 region is CSVEAQGIAEAFF. CDR3 in DNA: TGCAGCGTTGAGGCCCAGGGTATCGCTGAAGCTTTCTTT.